These 17 T cell receptor beta chains were sequenced from one sample in a study of cytomegalovirus exposure and HLA in healthy donors. 60 Vbeta and 13 Jbeta primers were used in PCR. Sequencing was performed with immunoSEQ multiplex PCR; in TCRdb, only in-frame clones are kept and a portion is missing. The profile shows roughly 36,000 clones, around two thirds of them singletons. The sequenced sample was PBMCs. These receptors were obtained from a man younger than 40 in good health and CMV-seronegative.

To note about this clone: Other DNA sequences from this sample encode an identical CDR3 as well. The chain couples TRBV7-9 to TRBJ1-5; no reliable D call. Germline V gives CDR1 SEHNR, CDR2 FQNEAQ (reference sequence). Trimming stripped 0 bases from V and 2 bases from J, with 8 bases between. The CDR3 runs 15 residues. The CDR3 sequence: CASSLAHGGNQPQHF. The CDR3 DNA reads TGTGCCAGCAGCTTAGCACACGGGGGCAATCAGCCCCAGCATTTT.

This sequence joins TRBV7-6 and TRBJ1-1; possible D gene TRBD1, 6 bases. The CDR3 extends over 13 amino acids. CDR1 is SGHVS, CDR2 FNYEAQ, per germline. The V gene lost 5 bases and the J gene lost 1 base, with 8 bases spanning the gap. This CDR3 reads CASSLGQNTEAFF. CDR3 nucleotide sequence: TGTGCCAGCAGCCTGGGACAGAACACTGAAGCTTTCTTT.

Regarding this clone: Other DNA sequences of this sample code for an identical CDR3. The DNA for the CDR3 is TGTGCCAGCAGCGTAGCTAGCGGGAGCTACGAGCAGTACTTC. Its protein product is CASSVASGSYEQYF. V and J are TRBV9 and TRBJ2-7; TRBD2 matches 10 bases. The V gene end was trimmed by 0 bases and the J gene end by 3 bases; junction bases not matched to a gene: 0. This CDR3 comprises 14 residues. CDR1 is SGDLS and CDR2 is YYNGEE in the germline V gene.

The chain uses TRBV21-1 and TRBJ2-5; TRBD1, the table's D call, lacks a check against the DNA. TRBV21-1 is an annotated pseudogene. This CDR3 has 17 amino acids. CDR3 sequence: CASSKAARGQKQETQYF. CDR3 nucleotides: TGTGCCAGCAGCAAAGCGGCAAGGGGACAGAAACAAGAGACCCAGTACTTC.

The chain recombines TRBV9 with TRBJ2-7; 9 bases line up with TRBD2. The CDR3 is made up of 14 amino acids. Germline CDR1 reads SGDLS; CDR2 reads YYNGEE. Trimming cost V 4 bases and J 6 bases; bases outside gene matches: 8. Here the CDR3 DNA reads TGTGCCAGCAGCCAGACTAGCGGTTCGGCCGAGCAGTACTTC. Translation gives CASSQTSGSAEQYF.

V and J are TRBV5-1 and TRBJ1-6, with 9 bases matching TRBD1. The CDR3 length is 15 residues. With V trimmed by 4 bases and J by 7 bases, 6 bases remained unmatched. Germline lookup yields CDR1 SGHRS and CDR2 YFSETQ. CDR3 nucleotide sequence: TGCGCCAGCAGCAACCGACAGGGGGACAATTCACCCCTCCACTTT. It specifies CASSNRQGDNSPLHF. Full variable domain (rest looked up from reference TRBV5-1 and TRBJ1-6): KAGVTQTPRYLIKTRGQQVTLSCSPISGHRSVSWYQQTPGQGLQFLFEYFSETQRNKGNFPGRFSGRQFSNSRSEMNVSTLELGDSALYLCASSNRQGDNSPLHFGNGTRLTVT.

The chain is built from TRBV28 and TRBJ2-7, with D maybe TRBD1 (5 bases). CDR3 length: 16 amino acids. V was clipped by 3 bases and J by 1 base, with 16 bases between them. Germline V gene sequence: CDR1 MDHEN, CDR2 SYDVKM. Here the CDR3 DNA reads TGTGCCAGCAGTTTGGGCCTGGGGCAGGGTTCCTACGAGCAGTACTTC. As protein: CASSLGLGQGSYEQYF.

The chain joins TRBV6-4 to TRBJ2-1; TRBD2 agrees at 8 bases. In germline, CDR1 is MRHNA, CDR2 SNTAGT. The CDR3 length is 16 residues. Trimming at V came to 3 bases and at J to 1 base, leaving 5 bases not matched to a gene. The CDR3 is CASSDDTSGSYNEQFF. CDR3 DNA: TGTGCCAGCAGTGATGATACTAGCGGATCCTACAATGAGCAGTTCTTC.

The chain recombines TRBV6-5 with TRBJ1-5, with 7 bases matching TRBD1. The V segment lost 5 bases and the J segment 6 bases; nucleotides outside the gene matches: 4. Per germline, CDR1 MNHEY and CDR2 SVGAGI. The CDR3 length is 13 residues. CDR3: CASSHRGSQPQHF. CDR3 sequence (DNA): TGTGCCAGCAGTCACAGGGGAAGTCAGCCCCAGCATTTT.

This chain links TRBV18 with TRBJ2-5; tentatively, D is TRBD2 (6 bases). V was trimmed by 2 bases and J by 5 bases, leaving 12 bases between them. CDR1 is KGHSH, CDR2 LQKENI, per germline. The CDR3 covers 14 residues. CDR3 amino acids: CASSPAVGGETQYF. The CDR3, as DNA: TGTGCCAGCTCACCAGCGGTCGGAGGGGAGACCCAGTACTTC.

CDR3 region: CASSLLDRALNTEAFF. Written as DNA, the CDR3 is TGTGCCAGCTCACTTCTGGACAGGGCCTTGAACACTGAAGCTTTCTTT. The chain has TRBV18 and TRBJ1-1; the match to TRBD1 covers 8 bases. CDR3 length: 16 residues. Germline CDR1 and CDR2: KGHSH and LQKENI. Trimming took 4 bases from V and 0 from J; bases not matched to a gene: 7.

This clone was recorded only once. This rearrangement joins TRBV5-1 to TRBJ2-2, with D unresolved. Looked up from germline, CDR1 is SGHRS and CDR2 is YFSETQ. This CDR3 spans 16 amino acids. V lost 0 bases and J 4 bases, leaving 13 bases between the germline ends. CDR3 sequence: CASSLDSPPSTGELFF. CDR3 in DNA: TGCGCCAGCAGCTTGGACAGCCCTCCGAGCACCGGGGAGCTGTTTTTT.

The V and J genes are TRBV7-8 and TRBJ2-7, with D possibly TRBD1 on 5 matching bases. Trimming cost V 4 bases and J 7 bases, with 20 bases left between them. The CDR3 length is 15 residues. Germline lookup yields CDR1 SGHVS and CDR2 FQNEAQ. This chain's CDR3 is CASSSQVSLFGEQYF. The CDR3 bases are TGTGCCAGCAGCTCACAGGTGTCCCTTTTCGGGGAGCAGTACTTC.

V and J are TRBV6-1 and TRBJ2-1, with D maybe TRBD1 (6 bases). This CDR3 spans 15 amino acids. CDR1 and CDR2 (germline): MNHNS, SASEGT. The germline V and J ends were trimmed by 8 bases and 6 bases, with 20 bases remaining between them. CDR3 sequence (DNA): TGTGCCAGCCGACTACAGGGAATAGTAGGCAATGAGCAGTTCTTC. It specifies CASRLQGIVGNEQFF.

The CDR3: CASSITGIQEQYF. For the CDR3, the DNA is TGTGCCAGTAGTATCACAGGGATACAAGAGCAGTACTTC. This rearrangement joins TRBV19 to TRBJ2-7; a weak D match, TRBD1 (6 bases). CDR3 size: 13 residues. V was clipped by 3 bases and J by 7 bases, with 13 bases between them. Looked up from germline, CDR1 is LNHDA and CDR2 is SQIVND (reference sequence).

The chain uses TRBV4-1 and TRBJ2-5; D is undetermined. Gene TRBJ2-7 matches the end of the DNA better, so the J call may be wrong. In germline, CDR1 is MGHRA, CDR2 YSYEKL. This CDR3 comprises 16 residues. CDR3 loop: CASSQDQAQSSYEQYF. DNA of the CDR3: TGCGCCAGCAGCCAAGATCAGGCACAGAGCTCCTACGAGCAGTACTTC.

This clone showed up just a few times. The genes are TRBV7-3 and TRBJ2-3; D might be TRBD2 (6 bases). CDR3 length: 15 residues. Trimming pared 5 bases from V and 4 bases from J, leaving 16 bases between. CDR1 SGHTA and CDR2 FQGTGA come from the germline V gene. The CDR3 protein is CASSAVAGGADTQYF. The DNA of the CDR3 is TGTGCCAGCAGCGCCGTTGCTGGAGGGGCAGATACGCAGTATTTT. The full variable domain, in which reference TRBV7-3 and TRBJ2-3 provide the parts outside the CDR3, is GAGVSQTPSNKVTEKGKYVELRCDPISGHTALYWYRQSLGQGPEFLIYFQGTGAADDSGLPNDRFFAVRPEGSVSTLKIQRTERGDSAVYLCASSAVAGGADTQYFGPGTRLTVL.